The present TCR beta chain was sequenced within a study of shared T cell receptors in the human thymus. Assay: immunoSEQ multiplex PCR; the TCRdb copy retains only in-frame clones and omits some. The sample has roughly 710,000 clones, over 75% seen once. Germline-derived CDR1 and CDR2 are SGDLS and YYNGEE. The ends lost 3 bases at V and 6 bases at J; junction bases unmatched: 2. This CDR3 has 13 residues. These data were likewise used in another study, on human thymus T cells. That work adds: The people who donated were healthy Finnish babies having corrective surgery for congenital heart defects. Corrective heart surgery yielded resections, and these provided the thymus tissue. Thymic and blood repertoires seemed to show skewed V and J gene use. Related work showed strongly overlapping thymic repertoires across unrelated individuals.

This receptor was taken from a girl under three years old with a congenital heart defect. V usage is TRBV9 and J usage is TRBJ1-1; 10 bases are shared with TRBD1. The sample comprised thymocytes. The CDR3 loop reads CASSDGQGAEAFF. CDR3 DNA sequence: TGTGCCAGCAGCGACGGACAGGGGGCTGAAGCTTTCTTT. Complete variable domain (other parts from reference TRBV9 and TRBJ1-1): DSGVTQTPKHLITATGQRVTLRCSPRSGDLSVYWYQQSLDQGLQFLIQYYNGEERAKGNILERFSAQQFPDLHSELNLSSLELGDSALYFCASSDGQGAEAFFGQGTRLTVV.